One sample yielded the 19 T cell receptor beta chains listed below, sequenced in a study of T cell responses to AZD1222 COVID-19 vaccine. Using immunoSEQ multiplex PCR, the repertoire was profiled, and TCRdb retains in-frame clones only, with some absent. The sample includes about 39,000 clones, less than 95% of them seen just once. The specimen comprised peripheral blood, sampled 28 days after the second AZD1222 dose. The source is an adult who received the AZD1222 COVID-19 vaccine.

The DNA of the CDR3 is TGTGCCAGCAGCTATCGCCTGGGACAGCGAGAGACCCAGTACTTC. It encodes CASSYRLGQRETQYF. The chain carries TRBV7-9 and TRBJ2-5; 7 nucleotides line up with TRBD1. The germline V gene encodes CDR1 SEHNR and CDR2 FQNEAQ (reference sequence). CDR3 size: 15 residues. V lost 4 bases to trimming and J lost 4 bases; unmatched junction nucleotides: 9.

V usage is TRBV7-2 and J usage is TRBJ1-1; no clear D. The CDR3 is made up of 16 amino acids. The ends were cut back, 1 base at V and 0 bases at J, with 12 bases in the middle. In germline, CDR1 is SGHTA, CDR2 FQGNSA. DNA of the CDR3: TGTGCCAGCAGCTTAGTTGCGGGCGGGGTGAACACTGAAGCTTTCTTT. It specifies CASSLVAGGVNTEAFF.

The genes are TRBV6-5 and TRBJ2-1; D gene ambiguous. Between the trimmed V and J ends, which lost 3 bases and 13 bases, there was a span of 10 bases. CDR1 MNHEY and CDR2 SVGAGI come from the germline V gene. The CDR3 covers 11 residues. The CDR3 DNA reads TGTGCCAGCAGTTATAATGGTCGCCAGTTCTTC. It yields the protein CASSYNGRQFF.

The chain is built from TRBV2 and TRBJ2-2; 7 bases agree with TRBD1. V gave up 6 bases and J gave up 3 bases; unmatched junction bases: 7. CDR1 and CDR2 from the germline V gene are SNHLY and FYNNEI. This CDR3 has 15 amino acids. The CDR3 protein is CASRIGTDYTGELFF. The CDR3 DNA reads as TGTGCCAGCAGAATCGGGACAGACTACACCGGGGAGCTGTTTTTT.

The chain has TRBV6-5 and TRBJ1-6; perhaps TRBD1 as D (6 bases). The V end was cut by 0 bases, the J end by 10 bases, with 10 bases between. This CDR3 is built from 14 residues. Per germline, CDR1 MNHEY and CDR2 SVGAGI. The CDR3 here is CASSYSDSNSPLHF. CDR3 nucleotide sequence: TGTGCCAGCAGTTACTCGGACAGCAACTCACCCCTCCACTTT.

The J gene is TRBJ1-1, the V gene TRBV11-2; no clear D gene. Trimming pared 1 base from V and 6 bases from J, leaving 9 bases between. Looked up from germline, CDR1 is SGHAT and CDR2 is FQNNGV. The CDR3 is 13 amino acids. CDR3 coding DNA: TGTGCCAGCAGCTTAGGAAGGCCGCCTGAAGCTTTCTTT. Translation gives CASSLGRPPEAFF. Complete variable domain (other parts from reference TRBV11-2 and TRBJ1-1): EAGVAQSPRYKIIEKRQSVAFWCNPISGHATLYWYQQILGQGPKLLIQFQNNGVVDDSQLPKDRFSAERLKGVDSTLKIQPAKLEDSAVYLCASSLGRPPEAFFGQGTRLTVV.

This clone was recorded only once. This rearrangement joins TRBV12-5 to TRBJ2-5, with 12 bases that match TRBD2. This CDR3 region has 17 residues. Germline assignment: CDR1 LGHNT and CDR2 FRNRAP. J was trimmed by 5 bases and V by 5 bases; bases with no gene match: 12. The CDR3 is CASGTPLLAGGRETQYF. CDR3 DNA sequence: TGTGCTAGTGGTACCCCCCTCCTAGCGGGGGGGCGGGAGACCCAGTACTTC.

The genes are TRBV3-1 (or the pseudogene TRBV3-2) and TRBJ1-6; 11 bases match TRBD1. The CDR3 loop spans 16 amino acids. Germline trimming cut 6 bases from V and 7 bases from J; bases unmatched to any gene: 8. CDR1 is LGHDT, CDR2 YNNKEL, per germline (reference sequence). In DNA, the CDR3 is TGTGCCAGCAGGCGAACCGGGACAGGGGGGAATTCACCCCTCCACTTT. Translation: CASRRTGTGGNSPLHF.

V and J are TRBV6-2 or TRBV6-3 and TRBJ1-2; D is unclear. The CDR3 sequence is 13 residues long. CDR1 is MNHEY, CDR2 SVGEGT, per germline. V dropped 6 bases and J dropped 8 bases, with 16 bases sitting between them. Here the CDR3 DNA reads TGTGCCAGCAGATACCGGGGTGAGGACGGCTACACCTTC. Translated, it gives CASRYRGEDGYTF.

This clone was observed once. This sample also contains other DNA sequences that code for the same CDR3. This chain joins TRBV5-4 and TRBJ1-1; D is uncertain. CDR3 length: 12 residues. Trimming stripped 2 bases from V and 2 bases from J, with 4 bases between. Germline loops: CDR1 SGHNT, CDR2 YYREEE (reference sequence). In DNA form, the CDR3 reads TGTGCCAGCAGCTTACCAAACACTGAAGCTTTCTTT. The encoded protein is CASSLPNTEAFF.

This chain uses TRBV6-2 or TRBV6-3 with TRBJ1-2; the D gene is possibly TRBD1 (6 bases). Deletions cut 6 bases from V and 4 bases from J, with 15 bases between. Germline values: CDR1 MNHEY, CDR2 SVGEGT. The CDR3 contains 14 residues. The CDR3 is CASSAVQGAYGYTF. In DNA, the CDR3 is TGTGCCAGCAGCGCCGTACAGGGCGCCTATGGCTACACCTTC.

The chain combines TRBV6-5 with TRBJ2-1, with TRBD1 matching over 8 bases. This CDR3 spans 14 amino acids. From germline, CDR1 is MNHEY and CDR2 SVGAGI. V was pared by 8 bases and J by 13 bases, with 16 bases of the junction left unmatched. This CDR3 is CASAPSLQGAYQFF. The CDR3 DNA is TGTGCCAGCGCCCCCAGCTTGCAGGGGGCCTACCAGTTCTTC.

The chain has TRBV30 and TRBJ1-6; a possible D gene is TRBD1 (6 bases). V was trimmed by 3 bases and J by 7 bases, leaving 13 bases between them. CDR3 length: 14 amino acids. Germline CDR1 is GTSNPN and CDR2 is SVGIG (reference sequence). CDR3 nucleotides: TGTGCCTGGAGCCCTGGGGGCACCAATTCACCCCTCCACTTT. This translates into CAWSPGGTNSPLHF.

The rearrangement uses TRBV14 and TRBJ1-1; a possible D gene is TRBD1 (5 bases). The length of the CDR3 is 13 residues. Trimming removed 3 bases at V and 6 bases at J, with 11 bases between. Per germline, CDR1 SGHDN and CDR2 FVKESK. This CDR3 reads CASSQLGVAEAFF. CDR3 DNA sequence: TGTGCCAGCAGCCAGCTAGGGGTAGCTGAAGCTTTCTTT.

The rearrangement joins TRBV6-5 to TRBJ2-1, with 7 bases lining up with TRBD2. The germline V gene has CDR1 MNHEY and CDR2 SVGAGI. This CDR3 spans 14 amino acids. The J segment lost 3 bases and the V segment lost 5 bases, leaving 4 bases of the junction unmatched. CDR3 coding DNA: TGTGCCAGCAGTCGAGGGACTATCTACAATGAGCAGTTCTTC. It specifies CASSRGTIYNEQFF.

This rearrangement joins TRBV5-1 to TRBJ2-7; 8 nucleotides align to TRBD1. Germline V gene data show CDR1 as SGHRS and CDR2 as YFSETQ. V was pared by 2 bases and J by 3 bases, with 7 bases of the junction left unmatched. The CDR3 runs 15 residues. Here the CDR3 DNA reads TGCGCCAGCAGCTTTAATGGACAGGGTGGCTACGAGCAGTACTTC. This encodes CASSFNGQGGYEQYF.

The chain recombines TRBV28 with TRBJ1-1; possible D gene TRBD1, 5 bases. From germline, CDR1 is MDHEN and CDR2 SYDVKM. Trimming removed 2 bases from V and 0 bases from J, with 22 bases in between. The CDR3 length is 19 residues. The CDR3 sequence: CASSLRGATYFIVNTEAFF. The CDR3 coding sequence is TGTGCCAGCAGTTTACGCGGGGCGACATACTTTATCGTGAACACTGAAGCTTTCTTT.

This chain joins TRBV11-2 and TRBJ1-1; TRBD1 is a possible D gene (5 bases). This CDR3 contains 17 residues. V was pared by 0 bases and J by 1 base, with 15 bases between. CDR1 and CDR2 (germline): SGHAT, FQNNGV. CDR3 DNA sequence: TGTGCCAGCAGCTTAGAATTAGGGCGGACAAAGAACACTGAAGCTTTCTTT. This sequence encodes CASSLELGRTKNTEAFF.

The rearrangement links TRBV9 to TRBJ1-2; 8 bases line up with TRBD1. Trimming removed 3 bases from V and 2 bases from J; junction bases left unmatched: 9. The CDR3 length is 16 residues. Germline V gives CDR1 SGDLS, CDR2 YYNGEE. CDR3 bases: TGTGCCAGCAGCGGGGAAGGACAGGGTCAAAACTATGGCTACACCTTC. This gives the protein CASSGEGQGQNYGYTF.